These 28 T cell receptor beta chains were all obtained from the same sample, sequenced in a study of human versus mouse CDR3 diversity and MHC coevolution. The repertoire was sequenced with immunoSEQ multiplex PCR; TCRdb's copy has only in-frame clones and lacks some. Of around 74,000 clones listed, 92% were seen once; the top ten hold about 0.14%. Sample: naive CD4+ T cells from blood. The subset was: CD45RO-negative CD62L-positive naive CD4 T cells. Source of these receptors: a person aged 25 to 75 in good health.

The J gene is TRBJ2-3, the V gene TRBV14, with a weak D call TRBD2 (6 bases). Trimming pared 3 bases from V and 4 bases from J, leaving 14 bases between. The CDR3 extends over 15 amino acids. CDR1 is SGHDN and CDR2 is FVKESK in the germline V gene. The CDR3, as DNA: TGTGCCAGCAGCCAGCGCGGGGTAGGCTCAGATACGCAGTATTTT. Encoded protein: CASSQRGVGSDTQYF.

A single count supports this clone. As DNA, the CDR3 is TGTGCCAGCAGCCAAGATACTAGCCCAGATACGCAGTATTTT. Encoded protein: CASSQDTSPDTQYF. The V call is TRBV4-2, the J call TRBJ2-3; D may be TRBD2 (6 bases). Trimming pared 0 bases from V and 4 bases from J, leaving 8 bases between. Germline V CDR1 and CDR2: LGHNA, YNFKEQ. This CDR3 spans 14 amino acids.

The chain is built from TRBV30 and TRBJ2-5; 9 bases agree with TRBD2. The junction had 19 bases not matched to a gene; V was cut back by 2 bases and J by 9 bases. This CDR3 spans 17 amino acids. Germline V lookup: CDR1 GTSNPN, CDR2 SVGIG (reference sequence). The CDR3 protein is CAWSSRLILNSGRSQYF. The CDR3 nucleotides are TGTGCCTGGAGTTCCCGCTTAATCTTAAATAGCGGGAGATCCCAGTACTTC. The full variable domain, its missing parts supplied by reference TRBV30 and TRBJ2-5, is SQTIHQWPATLVQPVGSPLSLECTVEGTSNPNLYWYRQAAGRGLQLLFYSVGIGQISSEVPQNLSASRPQDRQFILSSKKLLLSDSGFYLCAWSSRLILNSGRSQYFGPGTRLLVL.

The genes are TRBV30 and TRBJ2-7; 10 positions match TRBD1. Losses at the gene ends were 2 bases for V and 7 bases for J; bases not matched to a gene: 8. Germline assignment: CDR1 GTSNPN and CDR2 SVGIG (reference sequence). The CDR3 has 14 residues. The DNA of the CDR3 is TGTGCCTGGAGTACCCCGGGACAGGGGATGGAGCAGTACTTC. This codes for CAWSTPGQGMEQYF.

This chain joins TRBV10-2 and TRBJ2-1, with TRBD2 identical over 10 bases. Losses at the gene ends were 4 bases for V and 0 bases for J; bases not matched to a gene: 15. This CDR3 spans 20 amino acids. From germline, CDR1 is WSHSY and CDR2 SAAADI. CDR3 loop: CASSGPGLADDFSSYNEQFF. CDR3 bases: TGCGCCAGCAGTGGACCCGGACTAGCGGACGATTTTAGCTCCTACAATGAGCAGTTCTTC.

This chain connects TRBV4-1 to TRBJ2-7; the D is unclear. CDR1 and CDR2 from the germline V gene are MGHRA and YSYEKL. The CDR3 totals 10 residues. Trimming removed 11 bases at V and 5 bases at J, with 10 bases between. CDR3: CAPPQDEQYF. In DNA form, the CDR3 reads TGCGCCCCCCCCCAGGACGAGCAGTACTTC.

CDR3 DNA sequence: TGTGCCAGCTCACCACCCCTAGCGGGAGTTCGATCCAATGAGCAGTTCTTC. Its protein is CASSPPLAGVRSNEQFF. This chain joins TRBV18 and TRBJ2-1, with TRBD2 matching 10 bases. Trimming cost V 0 bases and J 6 bases; bases outside gene matches: 8. Germline V gene data show CDR1 as KGHSH and CDR2 as LQKENI. This CDR3 spans 17 amino acids.

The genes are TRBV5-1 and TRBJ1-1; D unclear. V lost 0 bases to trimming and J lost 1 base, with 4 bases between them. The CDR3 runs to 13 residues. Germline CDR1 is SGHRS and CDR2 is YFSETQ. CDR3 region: CASSLDRNTEAFF. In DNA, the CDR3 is TGCGCCAGCAGCTTGGACAGGAACACTGAAGCTTTCTTT.

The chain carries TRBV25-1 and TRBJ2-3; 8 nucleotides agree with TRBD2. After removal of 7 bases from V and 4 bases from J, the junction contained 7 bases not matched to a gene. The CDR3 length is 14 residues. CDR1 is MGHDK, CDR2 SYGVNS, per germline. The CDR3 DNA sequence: TGTGCCAGCACTTGGTCGGGGGGGGCAGATACGCAGTATTTT. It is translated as CASTWSGGADTQYF.

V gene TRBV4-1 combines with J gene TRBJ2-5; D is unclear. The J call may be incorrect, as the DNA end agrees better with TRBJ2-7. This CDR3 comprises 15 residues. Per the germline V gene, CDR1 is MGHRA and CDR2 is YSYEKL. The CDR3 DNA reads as TGCGCCAGCAGCCAACCTATCCGCCTTCACTACGAGCAGTACTTC. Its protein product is CASSQPIRLHYEQYF.

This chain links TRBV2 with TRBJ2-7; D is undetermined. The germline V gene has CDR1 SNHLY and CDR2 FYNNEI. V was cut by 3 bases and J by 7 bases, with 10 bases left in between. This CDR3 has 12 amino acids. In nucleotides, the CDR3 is TGTGCCAGCAGTGAGTTGTCGGTAGAGCAGTACTTC. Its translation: CASSELSVEQYF. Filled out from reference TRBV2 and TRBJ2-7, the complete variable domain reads EPEVTQTPSHQVTQMGQEVILRCVPISNHLYFYWYRQILGQKVEFLVSFYNNEISEKSEIFDDQFSVERPDGSNFTLKIRSTKLEDSAMYFCASSELSVEQYFGPGTRLTVT.

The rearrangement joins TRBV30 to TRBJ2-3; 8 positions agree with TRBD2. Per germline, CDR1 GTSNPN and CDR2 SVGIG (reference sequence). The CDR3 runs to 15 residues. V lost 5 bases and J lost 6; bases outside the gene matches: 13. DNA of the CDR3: TGTGCCTGGGGGGGCCCAAGCGGGAGTCGTGATACGCAGTATTTT. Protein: CAWGGPSGSRDTQYF.

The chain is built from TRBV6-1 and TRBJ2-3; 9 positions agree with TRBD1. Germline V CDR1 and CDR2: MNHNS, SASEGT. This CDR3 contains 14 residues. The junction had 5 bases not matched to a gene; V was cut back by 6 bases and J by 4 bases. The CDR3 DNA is TGTGCCAGCAGGGACAGGGGCGGTCCAGATACGCAGTATTTT. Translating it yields CASRDRGGPDTQYF.

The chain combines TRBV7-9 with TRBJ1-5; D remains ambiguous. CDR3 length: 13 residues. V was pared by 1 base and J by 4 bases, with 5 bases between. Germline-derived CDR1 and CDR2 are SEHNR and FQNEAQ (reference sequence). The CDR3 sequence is CASSLGVNQPQHF. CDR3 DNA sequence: TGTGCCAGCAGCTTAGGCGTAAATCAGCCCCAGCATTTT.

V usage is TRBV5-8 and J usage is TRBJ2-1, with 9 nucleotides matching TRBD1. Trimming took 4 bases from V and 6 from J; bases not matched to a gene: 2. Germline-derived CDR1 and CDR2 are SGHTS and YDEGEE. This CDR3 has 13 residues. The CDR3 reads CASSQDRGNEQFF. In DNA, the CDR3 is TGTGCCAGCAGCCAGGACAGGGGCAATGAGCAGTTCTTC.

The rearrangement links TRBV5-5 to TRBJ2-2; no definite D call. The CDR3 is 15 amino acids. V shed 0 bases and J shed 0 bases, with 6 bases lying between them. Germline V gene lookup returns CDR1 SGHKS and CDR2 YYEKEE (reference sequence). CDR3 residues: CASSLARSNTGELFF. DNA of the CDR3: TGTGCCAGCAGCTTGGCCAGATCGAACACCGGGGAGCTGTTTTTT.

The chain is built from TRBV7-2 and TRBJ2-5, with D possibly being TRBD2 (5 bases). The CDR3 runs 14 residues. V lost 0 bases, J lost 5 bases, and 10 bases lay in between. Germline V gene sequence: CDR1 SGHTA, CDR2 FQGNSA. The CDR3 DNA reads TGTGCCAGCAGCTTAGCGTTCACGGGGGAGACCCAGTACTTC. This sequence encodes CASSLAFTGETQYF.

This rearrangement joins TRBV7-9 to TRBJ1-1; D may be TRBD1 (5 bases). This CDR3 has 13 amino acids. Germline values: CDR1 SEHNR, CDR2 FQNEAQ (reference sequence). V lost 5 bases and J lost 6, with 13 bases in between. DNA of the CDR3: TGTGCCAGCAGCCTCGGCCCAGGGCCTGAAGCTTTCTTT. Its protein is CASSLGPGPEAFF.

CDR3 residues: CASSLIGTGGGEQFF. The CDR3 DNA reads as TGCGCCAGCAGCTTGATAGGGACAGGGGGCGGTGAGCAGTTCTTC. V and J are TRBV5-1 and TRBJ2-1, with 12 bases matching TRBD1. Trimming at V came to 1 base and at J to 9 bases, leaving 5 bases not matched to a gene. CDR1 and CDR2 from the germline V gene are SGHRS and YFSETQ. This CDR3 is 15 amino acids long.

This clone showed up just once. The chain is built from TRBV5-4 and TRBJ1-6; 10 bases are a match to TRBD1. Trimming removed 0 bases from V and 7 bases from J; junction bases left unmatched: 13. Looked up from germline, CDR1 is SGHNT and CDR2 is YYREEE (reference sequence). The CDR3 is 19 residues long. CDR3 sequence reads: CASSLVGRTGGLGNSPLHF. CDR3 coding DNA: TGTGCCAGCAGCTTGGTGGGGAGGACAGGGGGACTAGGAAATTCACCCCTCCACTTT. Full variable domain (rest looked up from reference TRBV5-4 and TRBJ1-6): ETGVTQSPTHLIKTRGQQVTLRCSSQSGHNTVSWYQQALGQGPQFIFQYYREEENGRGNFPPRFSGLQFPNYSSELNVNALELDDSALYLCASSLVGRTGGLGNSPLHFGNGTRLTVT.

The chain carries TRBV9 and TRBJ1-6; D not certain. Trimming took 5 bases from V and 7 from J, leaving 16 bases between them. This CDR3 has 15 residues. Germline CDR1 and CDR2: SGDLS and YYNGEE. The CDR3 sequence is CASSLQQTANSPLHF. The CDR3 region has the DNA TGTGCCAGCAGTTTACAGCAGACGGCCAATTCACCCCTCCACTTT. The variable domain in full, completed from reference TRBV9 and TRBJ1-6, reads DSGVTQTPKHLITATGQRVTLRCSPRSGDLSVYWYQQSLDQGLQFLIQYYNGEERAKGNILERFSAQQFPDLHSELNLSSLELGDSALYFCASSLQQTANSPLHFGNGTRLTVT.

CDR3 nucleotides: TGTGCCAGCAGTGCAAGACAGCAAGAGACCCAGTACTTC. It is translated as CASSARQQETQYF. The V call is TRBV2, the J call TRBJ2-5; tentatively, D is TRBD1 (5 bases). This CDR3 is 13 amino acids long. CDR1 and CDR2 from the germline V gene are SNHLY and FYNNEI. The V gene lost 4 bases and the J gene lost 2 bases, with 8 bases spanning the gap.

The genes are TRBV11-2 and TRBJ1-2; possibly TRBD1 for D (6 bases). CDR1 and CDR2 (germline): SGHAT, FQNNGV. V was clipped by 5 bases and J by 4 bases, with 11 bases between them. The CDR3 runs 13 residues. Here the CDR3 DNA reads TGTGCCAGCAGCCCCGGACAGTTCTATGGCTACACCTTC. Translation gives CASSPGQFYGYTF.

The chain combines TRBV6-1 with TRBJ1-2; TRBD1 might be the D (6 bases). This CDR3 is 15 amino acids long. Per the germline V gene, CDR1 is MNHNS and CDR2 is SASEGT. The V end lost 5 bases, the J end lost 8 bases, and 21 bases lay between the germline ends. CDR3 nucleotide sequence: TGTGCCAGCAGTACACGCCTACAGGGCCCCGAAGGCTACACCTTC. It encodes CASSTRLQGPEGYTF.

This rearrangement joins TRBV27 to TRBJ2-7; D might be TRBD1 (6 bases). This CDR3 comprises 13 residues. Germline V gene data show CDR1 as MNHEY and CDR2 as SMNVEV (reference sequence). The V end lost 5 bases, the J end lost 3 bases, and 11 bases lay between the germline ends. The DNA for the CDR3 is TGTGCCAGCAGTAAGGACAGATTCTACGAGCAGTACTTC. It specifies CASSKDRFYEQYF.

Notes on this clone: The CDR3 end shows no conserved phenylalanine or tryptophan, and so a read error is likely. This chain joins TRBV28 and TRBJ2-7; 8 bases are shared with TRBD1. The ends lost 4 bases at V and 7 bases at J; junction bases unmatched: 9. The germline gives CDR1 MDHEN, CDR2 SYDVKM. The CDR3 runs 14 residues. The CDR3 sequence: CASSYDRGSREQYL. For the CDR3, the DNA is TGTGCCAGCAGTTATGACAGGGGTTCAAGGGAGCAGTACCTC.

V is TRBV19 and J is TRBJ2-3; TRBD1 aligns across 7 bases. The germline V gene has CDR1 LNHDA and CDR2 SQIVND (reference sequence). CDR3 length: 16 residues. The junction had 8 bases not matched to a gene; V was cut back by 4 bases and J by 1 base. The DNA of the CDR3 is TGTGCCAGTAGTACCTTTAGGGGGCAGGGCACAGATACGCAGTATTTT. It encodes CASSTFRGQGTDTQYF.

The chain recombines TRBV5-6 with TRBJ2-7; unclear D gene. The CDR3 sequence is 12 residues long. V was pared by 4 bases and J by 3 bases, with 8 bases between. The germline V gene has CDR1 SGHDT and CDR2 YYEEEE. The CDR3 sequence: CASSGRDYEQYF. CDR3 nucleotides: TGTGCCAGCAGCGGTCGAGACTACGAGCAGTACTTC.